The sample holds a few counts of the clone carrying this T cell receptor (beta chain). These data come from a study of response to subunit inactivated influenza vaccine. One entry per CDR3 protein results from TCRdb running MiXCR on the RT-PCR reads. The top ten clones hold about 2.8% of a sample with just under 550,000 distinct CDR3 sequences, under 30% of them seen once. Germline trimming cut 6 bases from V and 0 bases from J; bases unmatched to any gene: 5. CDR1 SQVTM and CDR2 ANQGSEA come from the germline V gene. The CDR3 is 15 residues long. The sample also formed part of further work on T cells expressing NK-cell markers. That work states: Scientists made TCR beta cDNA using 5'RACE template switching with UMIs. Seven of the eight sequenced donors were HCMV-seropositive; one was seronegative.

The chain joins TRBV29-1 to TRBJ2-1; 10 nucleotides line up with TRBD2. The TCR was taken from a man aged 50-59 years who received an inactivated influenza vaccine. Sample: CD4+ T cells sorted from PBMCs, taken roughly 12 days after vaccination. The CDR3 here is CSVAGTSVSYNEQFF. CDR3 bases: TGCAGCGTCGCCGGGACTAGCGTCTCCTACAATGAGCAGTTCTTC.